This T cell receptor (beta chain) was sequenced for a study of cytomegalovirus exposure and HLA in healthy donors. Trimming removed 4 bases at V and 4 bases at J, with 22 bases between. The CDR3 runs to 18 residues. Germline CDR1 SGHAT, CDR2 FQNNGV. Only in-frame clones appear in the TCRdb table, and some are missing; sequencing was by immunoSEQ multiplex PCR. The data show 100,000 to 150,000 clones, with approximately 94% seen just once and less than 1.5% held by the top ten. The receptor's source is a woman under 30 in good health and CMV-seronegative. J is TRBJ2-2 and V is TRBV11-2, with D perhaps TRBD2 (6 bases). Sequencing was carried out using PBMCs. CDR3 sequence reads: CASSSAGLRRRGTGELFF. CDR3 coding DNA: TGTGCCAGCAGCTCAGCGGGCCTCAGACGGCGGGGCACCGGGGAGCTGTTTTTT.